These T cell receptor beta chains were read from a single sample in a study of T cell repertoires in cytomegalovirus infection. TCRdb fed the reads into MiXCR, producing one record per CDR3 protein. The data hold hundreds of thousands of distinct CDR3 sequences, with 20% to 25% observed a single time. The source material was CD8+ T cells from PBMCs. These receptors all stem from a human donor in good health (CMV status not recorded). Some clones in this sample may be carry-over from other donors' samples. Both conserved end residues are part of each CDR3. A D gene is named only where the DNA matches it firmly. Size is omitted from some rows. Given values are once, few, many or a class for expanded clones.

j_call | clone_size | d_call | v_call | cdr3_aa | cdr3_nt
TRBJ2-2 | few | - | TRBV7-9 | CASLAGSSTGELFF | TGTGCCAGCCTGGCGGGGAGTTCCACCGGGGAGCTGTTTTTT
TRBJ2-2 | - | - | TRBV10-3 | CAILTTTSNTGELFF | TGTGCCATCCTCACAACTACGTCTAACACCGGGGAGCTGTTTTTT
TRBJ2-2 | - | TRBD2 | TRBV7-2 | CASSLEPSGGDTGELFF | TGTGCCAGCAGCTTAGAGCCTAGCGGGGGGGACACCGGGGAGCTGTTTTTT
TRBJ1-2 | few | - | TRBV28 | CASSLSEQGDYGYTF | TGTGCCAGCAGTTTATCTGAACAGGGTGACTATGGCTACACCTTC
TRBJ2-7 | many | - | TRBV28 | CASSSPFSRRHEQYF | TGTGCCAGCAGCTCCCCGTTCTCCCGGAGGCACGAGCAGTACTTC
TRBJ2-1 | - | - | TRBV6-1 | CASETQGAYNEQFF | TGTGCCAGCGAGACACAGGGAGCCTACAATGAGCAGTTCTTC
TRBJ2-3 | - | - | TRBV6-2/TRBV6-3 | CVSSPLVGYSTDTQYF | TGTGTCAGCAGCCCTTTGGTCGGATACTCCACAGATACGCAGTATTTT
TRBJ2-5 | - | - | TRBV5-1 | CASSLTGGEQETQYF | TGCGCCAGCAGCTTGACTGGGGGCGAGCAAGAGACCCAGTACTTC
TRBJ1-2 | - | TRBD1 | TRBV14 | CASSRRTGDGYTF | TGTGCCAGCAGCCGTCGAACAGGGGACGGCTACACCTTC
TRBJ2-3 | many | - | TRBV28 | CASSPGRVQYF | TGTGCCAGCAGTCCCGGGCGTGTGCAGTATTTT
TRBJ1-2 | many | - | TRBV12-5 | CASGLVKGQLGYGYTF | TGTGCTAGTGGTTTGGTAAAAGGACAGCTCGGATATGGCTACACCTTC
TRBJ1-2 | - | - | TRBV25-1 | CASKGGKGGYTF | TGTGCCAGCAAGGGGGGCAAAGGAGGCTACACCTTC
TRBJ2-3 | - | TRBD2 | TRBV28 | CASRWTSGEYTQYF | TGTGCCAGCAGATGGACTAGCGGGGAATATACGCAGTATTTT
TRBJ1-1 | - | - | TRBV6-6 | CASSGFKAMNTEAFF | TGTGCCAGCAGCGGCTTTAAGGCCATGAACACTGAAGCTTTCTTT
TRBJ1-2 | - | - | TRBV15 | CATSRVPGPGYTF | TGTGCCACCAGCAGAGTTCCAGGGCCTGGCTACACCTTC
TRBJ1-2 | - | - | TRBV4-3 | CASSQDNAGTVYGYTF | TGCGCCAGCAGCCAAGATAATGCAGGGACCGTCTATGGCTACACCTTC
TRBJ1-5 | few | TRBD1 | TRBV19 | CASSEPGQGGNQPQHF | TGTGCCAGTAGTGAACCGGGACAGGGAGGCAATCAGCCCCAGCATTTT
TRBJ2-7 | - | - | TRBV20-1 | CSATLFGLTGSRQYF | TGCAGTGCTACATTATTCGGGCTAACCGGGTCCCGGCAGTACTTC
TRBJ2-2 | - | TRBD1 | TRBV20-1 | CSARRRDRRYTGELFF | TGCAGTGCCCGCCGACGGGACAGGAGATACACCGGGGAGCTGTTTTTT
TRBJ2-7 | few | - | TRBV12-3/TRBV12-4 | CAGSLAGGTSYEQYF | TGTGCCGGCAGTTTGGCAGGCGGAACAAGCTACGAGCAGTACTTC
TRBJ2-1 | - | - | TRBV10-3 | CAISERNPGTLTYNEQFF | TGTGCCATCAGTGAGAGGAACCCCGGGACACTTACCTACAATGAGCAGTTCTTC
TRBJ2-1 | - | TRBD2 | TRBV7-2 | CASSLDGGGGYNEQFF | TGTGCCAGCAGCTTAGACGGGGGGGGTGGTTACAATGAGCAGTTCTTC
TRBJ1-2 | - | - | TRBV9 | CASSVAGSNYGYTF | TGTGCCAGCAGCGTAGCAGGGTCTAACTATGGCTACACCTTC
TRBJ1-5 | few | - | TRBV27 | CASSPLGGGNQPQHF | TGTGCCAGCAGTCCCTTGGGGGGAGGCAATCAGCCCCAGCATTTT
TRBJ1-1 | - | TRBD1 | TRBV14 | CASSLRPGQGLNTEAFF | TGTGCCAGCAGCCTTAGACCGGGACAGGGTTTGAACACTGAAGCTTTCTTT
TRBJ2-3 | few | TRBD2 | TRBV6-5 | CASSFHSGLAGGTTSTDTQYF | TGTGCCAGCAGTTTCCACTCCGGACTAGCGGGGGGAACGACTAGCACAGATACGCAGTATTTT
TRBJ2-4 | few | - | TRBV29-1 | CSVVGWAKNIQYF | TGCAGCGTGGTCGGGTGGGCCAAAAACATTCAGTACTTC